The 5 T cell receptor beta chains given below trace back to one sample, sequenced in a study of T cells in Graves' hyperthyroidism and ophthalmopathy. Amplification yielded TCR beta CDR3 regions, with RNA transcripts as the source. With the HTBI primer set, the TCR CDR3 went through a first round of RT-PCR. TCRdb reprocessed the multiplex PCR reads with MiXCR, giving one entry per CDR3 protein. This sample yields approximately 600,000 distinct CDR3 sequences, of which 14% are seen a single time; roughly 6.9% belongs to the top ten. The sample consisted of blood. The receptors come from a woman younger than 30 with Graves' ophthalmopathy.

This clonotype was observed at least ten times. V gene TRBV20-1 combines with J gene TRBJ2-7; D unclear. This CDR3 is 11 amino acids long. V gave up 6 bases and J gave up 1 base, with 7 bases separating them. Looked up from germline, CDR1 is DFQATT and CDR2 is SNEGSKA (reference sequence). Written as DNA, the CDR3 is TGCAGTGCCTTAGGATCCTACGAGCAGTACTTC. Translating it yields CSALGSYEQYF.

This clonotype was found many times. The rearrangement links TRBV12-3 or TRBV12-4 to TRBJ2-7; TRBD1 is a possible D gene (6 bases). Trimming cost V 6 bases and J 3 bases, with 9 bases left between them. This CDR3 has 12 residues. The CDR3 DNA sequence: TGTGCCAGCAGGGGGACAAACTACGAGCAGTACTTC. It codes for CASRGTNYEQYF.

This clonotype has a count of ten or more. J is TRBJ1-2 and V is TRBV30; D not certain. There are 15 residues in the CDR3. Trimming took 2 bases from V and 3 from J, leaving 16 bases between them. Germline CDR1 reads GTSNPN; CDR2 reads SVGIG (reference sequence). The CDR3 coding sequence is TGTGCCTGGAGTCCCCATTCAGGATTTTACTATGGCTACACCTTC. Translating it yields CAWSPHSGFYYGYTF.

V usage is TRBV4-1 and J usage is TRBJ2-1, with D uncertain. With 4 bases removed from V and 6 bases from J, the gap between germline ends came to 16 bases. Germline values: CDR1 MGHRA, CDR2 YSYEKL. There are 15 residues in the CDR3. CDR3 protein: CASSLASERINEQFF. The CDR3 region has the DNA TGCGCCAGCAGCCTGGCCAGCGAGAGGATCAATGAGCAGTTCTTC.

At least ten counts were recorded for this clonotype. This sequence joins TRBV27 and TRBJ1-5; D possibly corresponds to TRBD1 (5 bases). Between the trimmed V and J ends, which lost 6 bases and 5 bases, there was a span of 11 bases. This CDR3 has 13 amino acids. Germline V gene data show CDR1 as MNHEY and CDR2 as SMNVEV (reference sequence). The CDR3 reads CASRPWGDQPQHF. The CDR3 DNA sequence: TGTGCCAGCAGGCCGTGGGGGGATCAGCCCCAGCATTTT.